This T cell receptor beta chain was sequenced in a study of CD8 T cells in Susac syndrome. Study-wide findings and caveats: A relatively small number of individuals underwent TCR sequencing and HLA analysis.

As concerns this clonotype: Antigen unknown.

The RNA input was roughly 0.45 to 1 ug, and it was reverse transcribed with random hexamers. The amplification used immunoSEQ multiplex PCR on TCR beta CDR3; it spanned 54 Vbeta and 13 Jbeta. TCRdb reanalysed the immunoSEQ multiplex PCR reads using MiXCR and keeps one entry per CDR3 protein. The data show around 300,000 distinct CDR3 sequences, approximately 91% seen once. Trimming left V 7 bases short and J 5 bases short, with 21 bases between. Germline CDR1 and CDR2: MNHEY and SMNVEV (reference sequence). This CDR3 contains 16 residues. The T cells that were sequenced for TCR beta were CD8+ and CD4+ cells from blood. FACS was used to enrich TEMRA cells, whereas the CD8+ and CD4+ T cells were obtained by negative isolation.

Sequenced sample: CD8+ T cells from PBMCs. The sequence was collected from a human donor with multiple sclerosis. This chain links TRBV27 with TRBJ2-1, with a weak D call TRBD2 (6 bases). The CDR3 nucleotides read TGTGCCAGCACAGTTTTACCGGGAGAAGTCAACAATGAGCAGTTCTTC. Encoded protein: CASTVLPGEVNNEQFF.